Listed below are T cell receptor beta chains from one sample, sequenced in a study of blood T cell repertoires in COVID-19. Assay: immunoSEQ multiplex PCR; the TCRdb copy retains only in-frame clones and omits some. The table shows about 180,000 clones, with 70% to 90% occurring only once. What was sequenced was peripheral blood. Source of these receptors: a woman between 25 and 40 years old with acute or convalescent COVID-19. Each CDR3 is given with its conserved first and last residue. A D gene is named only where the DNA matches it firmly. Size is stated for part of the rows, as once, few or many counts, or as a class when the clone is expanded.

v_gene	j_gene	d_gene	abundance	CDR3nt	CDR3aa
TRBV18	TRBJ2-5	TRBD2	NA	TGTGCCAGCTCACCTAGCGGGAGGGCCTTCCTCCAAGAGACCCAGTACTTC	CASSPSGRAFLQETQYF
TRBV11-3	TRBJ2-7	NA	NA	TGTGCCAGCAGCCAGAGGGATCCCTACGAGCAGTACTTC	CASSQRDPYEQYF
TRBV11-3	TRBJ2-7	NA	NA	TGTGCCAGCAGCTTAGAGAACGGCTACGAGCAGTACTTC	CASSLENGYEQYF
TRBV11-2	TRBJ2-4	TRBD1	NA	TGTGCCAGCAGCTTAAGGGGGCAAAAGGGCATTCAGTACTTC	CASSLRGQKGIQYF
TRBV10-3	TRBJ2-5	TRBD1	once	TGTGCCATCAGTGGTGGACAGGAAGGGGAGACCCAGTACTTC	CAISGGQEGETQYF
TRBV19	TRBJ2-1	NA	NA	TGTGCCAGTAGTAGGCCCTCCCTAGGGGACAATGAGCAGTTCTTC	CASSRPSLGDNEQFF
TRBV14	TRBJ2-7	NA	once	TGTGCCAGCAGCCAAGGGGCTATCCTTCACCACGAGCAGTACTTC	CASSQGAILHHEQYF
TRBV6-5	TRBJ2-7	TRBD2	NA	TGTGCCAGCAGTTACCAAGGGGCTAGCGGGAGCGAGCAGTACTTC	CASSYQGASGSEQYF
TRBV2	TRBJ2-5	TRBD2	NA	TGTGCCAGCAGTGGTCTAGCGGGAGTAGGGGGGACCCAGTACTTC	CASSGLAGVGGTQYF
TRBV6-5	TRBJ1-5	TRBD1	NA	TGTGCCAGCAGGCGGACAGGGGGCGGCAATCAGCCCCAGCATTTT	CASRRTGGGNQPQHF
TRBV5-1	TRBJ1-4	TRBD1	NA	TGCGCCAGCAGCCCATCCGGGACAGGGCAAGAAAAACTGTTTTTT	CASSPSGTGQEKLFF
TRBV27	TRBJ2-7	NA	NA	TGTGCCAGCGGTCGGAGCACCCACGAGCAGTACTTC	CASGRSTHEQYF
TRBV16	TRBJ2-6	NA	once	TGTGCCAGCAGCCCCCAGAACTCTGGGGCCAACGTCCTGACTTTC	CASSPQNSGANVLTF
TRBV11-3	TRBJ2-1	NA	NA	TGTGCCAGCAGCTTGGGACTCGACCCCTACAATGAGCAGTTCTTC	CASSLGLDPYNEQFF
TRBV11-2	TRBJ2-5	NA	NA	TGTGCCAGCAGCTTAGGTTTGGGGCCGCACCAAGAGACCCAGTACTTC	CASSLGLGPHQETQYF
TRBV11-2	TRBJ2-3	NA	NA	TGTGCCAGCAGCTTAAGGTTATTAGCGGACTTTACGCAGTATTTT	CASSLRLLADFTQYF
TRBV29-1	TRBJ2-2	NA	NA	TGCAGCGTTGAATTGACTAGGACCGGGGAGCTGTTTTTT	CSVELTRTGELFF
TRBV2	TRBJ1-6	NA	NA	TGTGCCAGCACGGGGAGCTCCTATAATTCACCCCTCCACTTT	CASTGSSYNSPLHF
TRBV15	TRBJ1-2	TRBD1	NA	TGTGCCACCAGCAGATCGCAGGGGGGTGGCTACACCTTC	CATSRSQGGGYTF
TRBV19	TRBJ1-1	NA	NA	TGTGCCAGTGGTCCACTAGGATTGGGGAACACTGAAGCTTTCTTT	CASGPLGLGNTEAFF
TRBV28	TRBJ2-1	NA	NA	TGTGCCAGCACCGCGGGAAACTCCTACAATGAGCAGTTCTTC	CASTAGNSYNEQFF
TRBV11-3	TRBJ2-3	NA	NA	TGTGCCAGCAGCTTAGATAGGGGTAATACGCAGTATTTT	CASSLDRGNTQYF
TRBV24-1	TRBJ2-5	TRBD1	NA	TGTGCCACCAGTGATCCCTACGGACAGGGGGCTTGGGAGACCCAGTACTTC	CATSDPYGQGAWETQYF
TRBV13	TRBJ2-7	TRBD1	NA	TGTGCCAGCAGCCGAACAGGGGCTGGTCGCGAGCAGTACTTC	CASSRTGAGREQYF
TRBV28	TRBJ1-3	NA	NA	TGTGCCTCCTCCAGGGGCAATGTAGGAAACACCATATATTTT	CASSRGNVGNTIYF
TRBV5-1	TRBJ2-6	NA	NA	TGCGCCAGCAGCTACGTAGCTGGCTCCTCTGGGGCCAACGTCCTGACTTTC	CASSYVAGSSGANVLTF
TRBV5-1	TRBJ2-3	TRBD2	NA	TGCGCCAGCAGCCCCAAGACTAGCGGGAGCACAGATACGCAGTATTTT	CASSPKTSGSTDTQYF
TRBV5-4	TRBJ2-3	TRBD2	NA	TGTGCCAGCAGCCCCAGGCTAGCGGGAGGGCCCGGCACAGATACGCAGTATTTT	CASSPRLAGGPGTDTQYF
TRBV27	TRBJ2-2	NA	NA	TGTGCCAGCAGTCCCCGGACATCGAACACCGGGGAGCTGTTTTTT	CASSPRTSNTGELFF
TRBV28	TRBJ2-1	NA	NA	TGTGCCAGCAGTTTCCGCGGAGCCGGATACAATGAGCAGTTCTTC	CASSFRGAGYNEQFF
TRBV4-1	TRBJ1-1	NA	NA	TGCGCCAGCAGCCAAAGCGCGTGGAACACTGAAGCTTTCTTT	CASSQSAWNTEAFF
TRBV12-3/TRBV12-4	TRBJ2-7	NA	NA	TGTGCCAGCAGCCAGGTTTTTAACGAGCAGTACTTC	CASSQVFNEQYF
TRBV19	TRBJ1-5	TRBD1	NA	TGTGCCAGTAGCAAGGGACAGTCGTTTAGCAATCAGCCCCAGCATTTT	CASSKGQSFSNQPQHF
TRBV11-3	TRBJ1-1	TRBD1	NA	TGTGCCAGCAGCTTAGTTGGGACAGTTGAAGCTTTCTTT	CASSLVGTVEAFF
TRBV7-2	TRBJ2-3	TRBD1	NA	TGTGCCAGCTCGAGGGGGCCCACAGATACGCAGTATTTT	CASSRGPTDTQYF
TRBV7-9	TRBJ1-4	NA	NA	TGTGCCAGCAGGTTGAGTGGAGCTAATGAAAAACTGTTTTTT	CASRLSGANEKLFF
TRBV9	TRBJ2-7	NA	NA	TGTGCCAGCAGCGCTGAGACAGGTGGTGAGCAGTACTTC	CASSAETGGEQYF
TRBV6-5	TRBJ1-1	NA	NA	TGTGCCAGCACGGAGGCCCTGAACACTGAAGCTTTCTTT	CASTEALNTEAFF
TRBV13	TRBJ2-7	TRBD1	NA	TGTGCCAGCAGCACCACAGGGGGTAGGGGCTACGAGCAGTACTTC	CASSTTGGRGYEQYF
TRBV6-5	TRBJ1-5	NA	NA	TGTGCCAGCAGTTACGACAGGAATCAGCCCCAGCATTTT	CASSYDRNQPQHF
TRBV23-1	TRBJ2-3	NA	NA	TGCGCCAGCAGTCTTGGGGATGGGGCCACAGATACGCAGTATTTT	CASSLGDGATDTQYF
TRBV4-2	TRBJ2-2	NA	NA	TGTGCCAGCAGCCCCGGCCGGGACACCGGGGAGCTGTTTTTT	CASSPGRDTGELFF
TRBV6-5	TRBJ2-1	TRBD2	NA	TGTGCCAGCAGTTACTCACGGACTAGCCCCAATGAGCAGTTCTTC	CASSYSRTSPNEQFF
TRBV5-1	TRBJ2-1	NA	few	TGCGCCAGCAGCTTGGCTAGCCACAATGAGCAGTTCTTC	CASSLASHNEQFF
TRBV19	TRBJ2-2	TRBD2	NA	TGTGCCAGTAACCCGGGGGGTAGTCGTCGGGGTTACACCGGGGAGCTGTTTTTT	CASNPGGSRRGYTGELFF
TRBV3-1/TRBV3-2	TRBJ2-7	NA	NA	TGTGCCAGCAGCCAGACTTTGGACAGCTACGAGCAGTACTTC	CASSQTLDSYEQYF
TRBV19	TRBJ2-1	NA	NA	TGTGCCAGTAGTATAGGGCACAATGAGCAGTTCTTC	CASSIGHNEQFF
TRBV7-9	TRBJ2-2	NA	NA	TGTGCCAGCAGCTTAGTCGGCGGGGAGCTGTTTTTT	CASSLVGGELFF
TRBV21-1	TRBJ2-1	NA	NA	TGTGCCACCCCGGGACTATACAATGAGCAGTTCTTC	CATPGLYNEQFF
TRBV28	TRBJ1-1	NA	NA	TGTGCCAGCAGTTCCCTCGGGGGCACTGAAGCTTTCTTT	CASSSLGGTEAFF
TRBV4-1	TRBJ1-6	NA	few	TGCGCCAGCAGCCCTCAAGTGGGGGGGTCGCATTCACCCCTCCACTTT	CASSPQVGGSHSPLHF
TRBV6-5	TRBJ2-1	NA	NA	TGTGCCAGCAGTTGGACTGCAACACGGGAGCAGTTCTTC	CASSWTATREQFF
TRBV5-6	TRBJ2-7	NA	NA	TGTGCCAGCAGCTTGGTGGACAGCTACGAGCAGTACTTC	CASSLVDSYEQYF
TRBV24-1	TRBJ1-2	NA	NA	TGTGCCACCAGTGATTTGGGCGCCTCGGGACAATATGGCTACACCTTC	CATSDLGASGQYGYTF
TRBV19	TRBJ2-7	NA	few	TGTGCCAGTAGTATCAGGGGCCCCTACGAGCAGTACTTC	CASSIRGPYEQYF
TRBV5-8	TRBJ1-1	NA	NA	TGTGCCAGCAGCTCAAGGCGGGGGTGGAATGAAGCTTTCTTT	CASSSRRGWNEAFF
TRBV5-1	TRBJ2-1	NA	few	TGCGCCAGCAGCTTGAGGGGCCCGTACAATGAGCAGTTCTTC	CASSLRGPYNEQFF
TRBV6-5	TRBJ2-1	TRBD2	NA	TGTGCCAGCAGTTACACTAGCGGGAGGTTCAATGAGCAGTTCTTC	CASSYTSGRFNEQFF
TRBV7-9	TRBJ2-1	NA	NA	TGTGCCAGCAGCTTAGGGACACGATACAATGAGCAGTTCTTC	CASSLGTRYNEQFF
TRBV5-1	TRBJ2-3	TRBD1	NA	TGCGCCAGCAGCTTGGGCCGGACAGGGACACCAGATACGCAGTATTTT	CASSLGRTGTPDTQYF